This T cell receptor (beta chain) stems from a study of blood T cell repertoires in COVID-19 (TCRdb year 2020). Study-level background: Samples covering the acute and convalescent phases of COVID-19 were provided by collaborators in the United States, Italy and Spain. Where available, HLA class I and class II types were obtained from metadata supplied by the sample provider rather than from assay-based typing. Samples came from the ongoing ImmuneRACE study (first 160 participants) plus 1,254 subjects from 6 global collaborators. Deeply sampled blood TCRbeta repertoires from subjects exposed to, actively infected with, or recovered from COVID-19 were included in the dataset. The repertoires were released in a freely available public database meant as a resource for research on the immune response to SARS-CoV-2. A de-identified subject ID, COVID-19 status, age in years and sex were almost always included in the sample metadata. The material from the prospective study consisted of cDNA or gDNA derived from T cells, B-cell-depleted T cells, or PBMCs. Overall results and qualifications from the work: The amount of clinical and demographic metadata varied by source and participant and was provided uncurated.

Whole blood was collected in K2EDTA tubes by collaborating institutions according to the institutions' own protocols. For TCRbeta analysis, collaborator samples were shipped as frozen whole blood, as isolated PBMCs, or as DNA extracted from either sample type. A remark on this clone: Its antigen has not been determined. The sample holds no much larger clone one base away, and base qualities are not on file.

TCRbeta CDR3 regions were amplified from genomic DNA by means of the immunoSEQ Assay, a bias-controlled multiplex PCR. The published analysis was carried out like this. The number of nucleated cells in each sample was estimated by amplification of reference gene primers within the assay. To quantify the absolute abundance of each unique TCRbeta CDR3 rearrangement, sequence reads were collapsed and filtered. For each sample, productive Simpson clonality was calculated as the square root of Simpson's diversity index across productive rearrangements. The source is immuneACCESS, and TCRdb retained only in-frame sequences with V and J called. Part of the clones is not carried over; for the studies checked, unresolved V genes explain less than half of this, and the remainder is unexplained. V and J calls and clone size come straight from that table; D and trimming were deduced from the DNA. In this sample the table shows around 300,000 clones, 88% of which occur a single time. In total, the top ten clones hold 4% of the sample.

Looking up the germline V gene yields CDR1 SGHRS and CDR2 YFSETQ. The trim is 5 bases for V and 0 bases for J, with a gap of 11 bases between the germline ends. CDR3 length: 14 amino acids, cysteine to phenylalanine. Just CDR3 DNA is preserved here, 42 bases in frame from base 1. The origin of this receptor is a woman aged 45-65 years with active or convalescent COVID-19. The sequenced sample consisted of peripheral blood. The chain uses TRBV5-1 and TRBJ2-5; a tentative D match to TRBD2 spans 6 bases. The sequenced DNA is TGCGCCAGCAGTGCCGGGAGACACCAAGAGACCCAGTACTTC. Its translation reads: CASSAGRHQETQYF.